This T cell receptor (beta chain) was found in a study of blood T cell repertoires in COVID-19. In the study overall: Acute-phase and convalescent COVID-19 samples originated in the United States, Italy and Spain.

In the authors' methods: Reference gene primer amplification gave nucleated cell count estimates. The repertoire was sequenced with immunoSEQ multiplex PCR; TCRdb's copy has only in-frame clones and lacks some. V and J calls and clone size are as listed in that table; D and trimming were resolved from the DNA. The sample yields approximately 300,000 clones, about four fifths seen once. This CDR3 spans 15 amino acids. Germline V gene data show CDR1 as SGHAT and CDR2 as FQNNGV. V shed 2 bases and J 8 bases; nucleotides not matched to a gene: 6. The TCR was taken from a woman in her forties or fifties with acute or convalescent COVID-19. The sample taken for sequencing was peripheral blood. The chain couples TRBV11-2 to TRBJ2-1, with TRBD2 matching 10 bases. Written as DNA, the CDR3 is TGTGCCAGCAGCTTAAGCGGGGGGGCCTTGGATGAGCAGTTCTTC. It yields the protein CASSLSGGALDEQFF.